The T cell receptor beta chain under discussion was sequenced for a study of cytomegalovirus exposure and HLA in healthy donors. Across the study: The same platform used for the 600 to 750 first-cohort repertoires was also used for the 120 validation repertoires, as a later analysis reported.

This clone was seen more than once but under ten times. Its antigen is not identified. Regarding the study as a whole: The authors enumerated under 200 TCR beta chains as linked to cytomegalovirus. First-cohort TCR clusters were later found to tend to co-occur in the 120 or so validation repertoires. Whilst most TCR sequences proved rare, a subset of public TCRs occurred across many donors.

TCRdb's table, derived via immunoSEQ multiplex PCR, lists solely in-frame clones and lacks some. The sample holds 150,000 to 200,000 clones, roughly 84% seen once. The source is a man aged 18 to 29 in good health and CMV-seropositive. Sequences were obtained from PBMCs.

The CDR3 DNA sequence: TGTGCCAGCTATTCGGACACGGGAGAATCTGAAGCTTTCTTT. Residues: CASYSDTGESEAFF. The genes are TRBV6-5 and TRBJ1-1; a weak D match, TRBD1 (5 bases). The CDR3 spans 14 residues. Germline CDR1 MNHEY, CDR2 SVGAGI. V lost 8 bases and J lost 6, with 19 bases in between.